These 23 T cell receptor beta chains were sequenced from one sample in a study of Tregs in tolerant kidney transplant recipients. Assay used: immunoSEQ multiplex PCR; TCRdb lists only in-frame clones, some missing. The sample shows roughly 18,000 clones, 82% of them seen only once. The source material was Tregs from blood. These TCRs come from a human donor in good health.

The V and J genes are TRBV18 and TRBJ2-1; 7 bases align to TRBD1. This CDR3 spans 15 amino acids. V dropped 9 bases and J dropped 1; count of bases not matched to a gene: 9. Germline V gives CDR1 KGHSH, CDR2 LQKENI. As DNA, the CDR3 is TGTGCCAGTTACTTTGACAGGGAATCCTACAATGAGCAGTTCTTC. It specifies CASYFDRESYNEQFF.

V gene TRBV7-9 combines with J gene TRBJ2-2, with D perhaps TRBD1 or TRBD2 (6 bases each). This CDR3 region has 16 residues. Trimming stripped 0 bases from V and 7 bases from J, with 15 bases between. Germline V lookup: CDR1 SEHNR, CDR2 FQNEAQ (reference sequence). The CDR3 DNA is TGTGCCAGCAGCTTAGCCCCCAGGGGAGGTGGCGGGGAGCTGTTTTTT. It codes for CASSLAPRGGGGELFF.

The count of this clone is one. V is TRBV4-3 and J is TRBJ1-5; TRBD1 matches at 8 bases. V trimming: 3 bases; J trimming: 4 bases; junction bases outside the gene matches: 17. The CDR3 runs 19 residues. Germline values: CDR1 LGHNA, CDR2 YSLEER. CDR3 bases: TGCGCCAGCAGCCACGCCTATGGACAGGGCCGTATTGGAAATCAGCCCCAGCATTTT. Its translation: CASSHAYGQGRIGNQPQHF.

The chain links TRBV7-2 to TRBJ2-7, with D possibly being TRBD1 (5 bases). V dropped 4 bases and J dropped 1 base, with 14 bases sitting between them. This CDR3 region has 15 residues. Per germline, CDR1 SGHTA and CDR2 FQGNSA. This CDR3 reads CASSSGGHLSYEQYF. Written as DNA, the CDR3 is TGTGCCAGCAGCTCCGGCGGACACCTATCCTACGAGCAGTACTTC.

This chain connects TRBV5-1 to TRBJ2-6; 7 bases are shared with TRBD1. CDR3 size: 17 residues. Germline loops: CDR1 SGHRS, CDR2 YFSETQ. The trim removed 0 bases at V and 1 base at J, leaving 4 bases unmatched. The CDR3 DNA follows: TGCGCCAGCAGCTTGGGACAGGGAGATTCTGGGGCCAACGTCCTGACTTTC. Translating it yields CASSLGQGDSGANVLTF.

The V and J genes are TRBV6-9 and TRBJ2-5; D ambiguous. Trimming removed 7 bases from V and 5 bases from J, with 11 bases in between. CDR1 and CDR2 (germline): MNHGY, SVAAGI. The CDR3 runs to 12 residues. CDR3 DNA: TGTGCCAGCACTTCCAGTGGGGAGACCCAGTACTTC. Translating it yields CASTSSGETQYF.

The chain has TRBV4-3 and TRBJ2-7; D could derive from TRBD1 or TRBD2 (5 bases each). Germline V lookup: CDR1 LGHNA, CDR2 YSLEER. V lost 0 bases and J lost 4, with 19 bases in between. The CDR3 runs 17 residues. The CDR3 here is CASSQDAGQAEVYEQYF. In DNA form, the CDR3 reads TGCGCCAGCAGCCAAGATGCAGGGCAAGCGGAGGTATACGAGCAGTACTTC.

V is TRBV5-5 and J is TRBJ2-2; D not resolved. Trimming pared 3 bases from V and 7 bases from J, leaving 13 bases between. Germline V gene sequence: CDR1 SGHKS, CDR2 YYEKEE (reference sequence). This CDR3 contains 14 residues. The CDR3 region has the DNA TGTGCCAGCAGCTCACCGACGGTCCTCGGGGAGCTGTTTTTT. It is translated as CASSSPTVLGELFF.

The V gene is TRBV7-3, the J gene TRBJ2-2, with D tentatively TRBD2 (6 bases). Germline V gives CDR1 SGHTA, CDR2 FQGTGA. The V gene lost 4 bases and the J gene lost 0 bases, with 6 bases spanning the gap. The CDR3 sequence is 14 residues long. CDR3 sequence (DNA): TGTGCCAGCAGCTCGGGGGCGAACACCGGGGAGCTGTTTTTT. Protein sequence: CASSSGANTGELFF.

The CDR3 region is CASTPGNRGGYTF. CDR3 bases: TGTGCCAGCACCCCTGGCAATAGGGGCGGCTACACCTTC. The rearrangement links TRBV6-5 to TRBJ1-2, with TRBD1 as a possible D gene (5 bases). The CDR3 contains 13 residues. Looked up from germline, CDR1 is MNHEY and CDR2 is SVGAGI. Trimming pared 7 bases from V and 8 bases from J, leaving 17 bases between.

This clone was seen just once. CDR3 sequence reads: CASSPGLDKETQYF. The CDR3 nucleotides are TGTGCCAGCAGTCCGGGACTAGATAAAGAGACCCAGTACTTC. The chain has TRBV27 and TRBJ2-5, with 8 bases matching TRBD2. Germline CDR1 reads MNHEY; CDR2 reads SMNVEV (reference sequence). V shed 5 bases, J shed 3 bases, and the junction held 5 bases outside the gene matches. The CDR3 is 14 residues long.

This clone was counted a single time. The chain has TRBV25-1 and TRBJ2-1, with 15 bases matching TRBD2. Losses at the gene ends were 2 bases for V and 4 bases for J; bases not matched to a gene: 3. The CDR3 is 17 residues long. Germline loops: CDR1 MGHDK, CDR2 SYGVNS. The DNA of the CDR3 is TGTGCCAGCAGTGAAATAGGGACTAGCGGGAGGTACAATGAGCAGTTCTTC. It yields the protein CASSEIGTSGRYNEQFF.

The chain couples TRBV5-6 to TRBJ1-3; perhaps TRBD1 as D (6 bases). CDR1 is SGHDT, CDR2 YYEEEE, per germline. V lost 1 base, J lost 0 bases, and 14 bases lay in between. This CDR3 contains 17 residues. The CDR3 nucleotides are TGTGCCAGCAGCTTGTCCACAGGGATCATCTCTGGAAACACCATATATTTT. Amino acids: CASSLSTGIISGNTIYF.

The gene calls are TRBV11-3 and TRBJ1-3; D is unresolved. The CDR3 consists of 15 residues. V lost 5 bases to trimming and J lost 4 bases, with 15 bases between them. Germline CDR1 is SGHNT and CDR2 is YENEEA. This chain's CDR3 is CASSPRTDRGNTIYF. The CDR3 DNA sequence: TGTGCCAGCAGCCCCCGGACTGATCGGGGAAACACCATATATTTT.

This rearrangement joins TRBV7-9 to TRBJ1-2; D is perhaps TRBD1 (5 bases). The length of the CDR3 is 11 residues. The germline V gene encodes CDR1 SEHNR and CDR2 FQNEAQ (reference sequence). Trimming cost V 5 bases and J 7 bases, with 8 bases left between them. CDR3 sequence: CASSPGAGYTF. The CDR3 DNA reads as TGTGCCAGCAGCCCCGGGGCTGGCTACACCTTC.

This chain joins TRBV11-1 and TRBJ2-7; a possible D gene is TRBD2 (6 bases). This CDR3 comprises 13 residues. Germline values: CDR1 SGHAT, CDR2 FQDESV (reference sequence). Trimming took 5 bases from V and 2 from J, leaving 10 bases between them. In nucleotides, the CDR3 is TGTGCCAGCAGCCCCCAGCGGGCCTACGAGCAGTACTTC. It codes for CASSPQRAYEQYF.

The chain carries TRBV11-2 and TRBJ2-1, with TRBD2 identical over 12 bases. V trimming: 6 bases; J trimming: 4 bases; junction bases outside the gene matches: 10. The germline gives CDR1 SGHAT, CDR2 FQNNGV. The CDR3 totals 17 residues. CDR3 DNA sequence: TGTGCCAGCAGTAAACTCGGACTAGCGGGACGTTACAATGAGCAGTTCTTC. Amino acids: CASSKLGLAGRYNEQFF.

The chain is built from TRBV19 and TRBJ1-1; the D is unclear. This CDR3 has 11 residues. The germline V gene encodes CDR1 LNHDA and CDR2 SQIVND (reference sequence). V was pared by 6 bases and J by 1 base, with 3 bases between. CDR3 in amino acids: CASSPNTEAFF. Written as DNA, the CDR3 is TGTGCCAGTAGCCCGAACACTGAAGCTTTCTTT.

The CDR3 DNA is TGCAGTGCAGAGAAGGGGGCCCAGTACTTC. Residues: CSAEKGAQYF. J is TRBJ2-5 and V is TRBV20-1, with D perhaps TRBD1 (6 bases). The germline V gene has CDR1 DFQATT and CDR2 SNEGSKA (reference sequence). The CDR3 has 10 amino acids. V lost 6 bases to trimming and J lost 9 bases, with 11 bases between them.

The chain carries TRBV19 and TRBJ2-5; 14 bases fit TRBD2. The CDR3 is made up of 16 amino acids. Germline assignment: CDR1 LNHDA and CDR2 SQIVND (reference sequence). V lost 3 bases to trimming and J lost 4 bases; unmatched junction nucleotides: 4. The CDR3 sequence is CASSIRGLAGGETQYF. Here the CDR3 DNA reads TGTGCCAGTAGTATCCGAGGACTAGCGGGGGGAGAGACCCAGTACTTC.

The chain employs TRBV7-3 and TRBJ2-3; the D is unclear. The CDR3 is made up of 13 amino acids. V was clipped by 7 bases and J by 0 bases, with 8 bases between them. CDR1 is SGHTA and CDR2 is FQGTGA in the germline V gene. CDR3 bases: TGTGCCAGCAAGGGTCTTAGCACAGATACGCAGTATTTT. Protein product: CASKGLSTDTQYF.

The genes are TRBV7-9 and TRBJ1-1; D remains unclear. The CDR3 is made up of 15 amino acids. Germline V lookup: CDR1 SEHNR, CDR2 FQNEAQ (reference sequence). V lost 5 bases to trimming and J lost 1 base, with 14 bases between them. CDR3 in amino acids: CASSRGRAQNTEAFF. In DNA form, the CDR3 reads TGTGCCAGCAGCCGAGGGCGGGCACAGAACACTGAAGCTTTCTTT.

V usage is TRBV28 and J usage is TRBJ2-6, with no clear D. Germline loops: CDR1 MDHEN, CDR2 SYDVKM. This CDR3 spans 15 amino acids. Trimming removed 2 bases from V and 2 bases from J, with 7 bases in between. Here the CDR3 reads CASSLLGAGANVLTF. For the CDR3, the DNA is TGTGCCAGCAGTTTACTCGGTGCTGGGGCCAACGTCCTGACTTTC.